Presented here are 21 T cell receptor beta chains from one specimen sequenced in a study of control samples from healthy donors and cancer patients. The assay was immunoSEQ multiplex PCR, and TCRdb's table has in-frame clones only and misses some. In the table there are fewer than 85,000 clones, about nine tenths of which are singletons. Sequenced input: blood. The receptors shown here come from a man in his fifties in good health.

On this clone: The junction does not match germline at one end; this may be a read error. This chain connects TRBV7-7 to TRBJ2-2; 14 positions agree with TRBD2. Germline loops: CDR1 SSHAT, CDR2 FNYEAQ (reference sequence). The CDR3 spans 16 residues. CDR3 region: CASSPGLAGVTGELFF. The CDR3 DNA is TGTGCTAGCAGCCCGGGACTAGCGGGGGTCACCGGGGAGCTGTTTTTT.

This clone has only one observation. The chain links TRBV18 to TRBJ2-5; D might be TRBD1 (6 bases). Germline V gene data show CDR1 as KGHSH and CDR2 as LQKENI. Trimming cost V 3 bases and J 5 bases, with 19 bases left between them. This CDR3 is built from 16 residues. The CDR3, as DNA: TGTGCCAGCTCACCGGTTTTACAGGGCTTTGATGAGACCCAGTACTTC. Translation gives CASSPVLQGFDETQYF.

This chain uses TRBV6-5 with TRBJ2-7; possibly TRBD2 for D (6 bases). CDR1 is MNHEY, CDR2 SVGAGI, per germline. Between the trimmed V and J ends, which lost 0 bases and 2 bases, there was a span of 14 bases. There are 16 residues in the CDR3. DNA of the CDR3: TGTGCCAGCAGTTACTCGAAAGTCGGGGGTACCTACGAGCAGTACTTC. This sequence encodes CASSYSKVGGTYEQYF.

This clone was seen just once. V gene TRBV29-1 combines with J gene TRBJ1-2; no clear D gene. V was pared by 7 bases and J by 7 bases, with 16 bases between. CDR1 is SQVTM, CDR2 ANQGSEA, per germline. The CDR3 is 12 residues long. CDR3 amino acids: CSARTSLGGYTF. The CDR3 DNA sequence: TGCAGCGCTAGGACGTCCTTAGGTGGCTACACCTTC.

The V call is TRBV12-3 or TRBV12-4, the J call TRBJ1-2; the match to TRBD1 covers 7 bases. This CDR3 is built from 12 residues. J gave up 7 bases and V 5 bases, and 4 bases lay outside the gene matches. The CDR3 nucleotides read TGTGCCAGCAGTGCAGGGGGGCCTGGCTACACCTTC. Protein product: CASSAGGPGYTF.

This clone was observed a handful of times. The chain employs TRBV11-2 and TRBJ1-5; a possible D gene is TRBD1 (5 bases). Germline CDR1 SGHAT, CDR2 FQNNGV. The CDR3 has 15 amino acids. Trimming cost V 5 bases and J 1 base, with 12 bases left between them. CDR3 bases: TGTGCCAGCAGCCCCGACAGCAGGAGCAATCAGCCCCAGCATTTT. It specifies CASSPDSRSNQPQHF.

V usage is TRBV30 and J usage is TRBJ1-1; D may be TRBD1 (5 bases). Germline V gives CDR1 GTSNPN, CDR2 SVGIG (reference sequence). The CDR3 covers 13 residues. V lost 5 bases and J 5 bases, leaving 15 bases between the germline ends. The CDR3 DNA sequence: TGTGCCTGGTATTTCGGGGGAATGACTGAAGCTTTCTTT. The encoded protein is CAWYFGGMTEAFF. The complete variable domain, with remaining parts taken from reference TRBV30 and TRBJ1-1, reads SQTIHQWPATLVQPVGSPLSLECTVEGTSNPNLYWYRQAAGRGLQLLFYSVGIGQISSEVPQNLSASRPQDRQFILSSKKLLLSDSGFYLCAWYFGGMTEAFFGQGTRLTVV.

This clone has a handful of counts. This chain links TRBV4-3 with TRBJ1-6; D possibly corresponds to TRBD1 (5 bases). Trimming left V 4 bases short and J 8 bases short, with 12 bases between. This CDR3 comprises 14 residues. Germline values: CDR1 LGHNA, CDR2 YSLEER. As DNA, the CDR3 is TGCGCCAGCAGCCTTCAGGGTTCTGATTCACCCCTCCACTTT. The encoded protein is CASSLQGSDSPLHF.

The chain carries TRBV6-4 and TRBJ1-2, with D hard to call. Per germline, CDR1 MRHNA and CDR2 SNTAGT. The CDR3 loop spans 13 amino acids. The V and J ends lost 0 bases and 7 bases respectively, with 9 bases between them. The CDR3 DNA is TGTGCCAGCAGTGACTCGGGAGGGTTTGGCTACACCTTC. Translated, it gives CASSDSGGFGYTF.

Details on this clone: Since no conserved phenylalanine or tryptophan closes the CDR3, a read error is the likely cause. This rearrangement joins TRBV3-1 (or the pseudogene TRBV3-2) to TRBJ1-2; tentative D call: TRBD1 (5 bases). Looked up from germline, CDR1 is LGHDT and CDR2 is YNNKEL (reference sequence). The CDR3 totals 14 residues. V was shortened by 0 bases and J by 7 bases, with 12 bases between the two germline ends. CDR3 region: CASSQEMTATGYTL. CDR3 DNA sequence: TGTGCCAGCAGCCAAGAGATGACAGCTACTGGCTACACCCTC.

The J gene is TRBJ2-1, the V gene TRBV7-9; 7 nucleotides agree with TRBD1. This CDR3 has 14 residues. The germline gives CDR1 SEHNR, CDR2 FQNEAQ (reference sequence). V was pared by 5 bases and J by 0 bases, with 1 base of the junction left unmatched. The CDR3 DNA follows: TGTGCCAGCAGCGGGACAGCCTCCTACAATGAGCAGTTCTTC. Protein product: CASSGTASYNEQFF.

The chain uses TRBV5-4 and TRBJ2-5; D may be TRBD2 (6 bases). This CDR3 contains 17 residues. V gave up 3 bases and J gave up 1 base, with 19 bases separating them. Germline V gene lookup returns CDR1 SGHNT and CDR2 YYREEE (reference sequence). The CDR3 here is CASSSRGTWGAQETQYF. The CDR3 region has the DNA TGTGCCAGCAGCTCTCGCGGGACGTGGGGAGCCCAAGAGACCCAGTACTTC.

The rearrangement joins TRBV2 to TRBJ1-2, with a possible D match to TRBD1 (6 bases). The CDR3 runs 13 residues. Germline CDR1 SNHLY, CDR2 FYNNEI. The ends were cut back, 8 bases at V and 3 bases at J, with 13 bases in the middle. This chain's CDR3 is CASSFRGDYGYTF. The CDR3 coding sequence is TGTGCCAGCTCTTTCAGGGGCGACTATGGCTACACCTTC.

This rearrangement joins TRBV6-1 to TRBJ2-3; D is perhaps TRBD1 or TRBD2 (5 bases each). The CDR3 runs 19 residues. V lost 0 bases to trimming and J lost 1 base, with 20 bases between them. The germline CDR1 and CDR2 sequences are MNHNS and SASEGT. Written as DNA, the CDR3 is TGTGCCAGCAGTGAAGCAACGGGGCGCGGTTTATACGGCACAGATACGCAGTATTTT. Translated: CASSEATGRGLYGTDTQYF.

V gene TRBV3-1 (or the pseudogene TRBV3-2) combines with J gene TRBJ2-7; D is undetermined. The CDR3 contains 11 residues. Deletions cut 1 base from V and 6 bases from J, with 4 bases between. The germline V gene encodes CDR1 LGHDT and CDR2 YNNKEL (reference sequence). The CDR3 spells CASSQGPEQYF. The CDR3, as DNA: TGTGCCAGCAGCCAAGGGCCCGAGCAGTACTTC.

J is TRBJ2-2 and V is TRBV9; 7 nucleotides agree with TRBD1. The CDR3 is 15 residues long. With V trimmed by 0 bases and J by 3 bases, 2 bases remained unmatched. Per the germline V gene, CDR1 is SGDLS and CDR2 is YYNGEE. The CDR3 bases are TGTGCCAGCAGCGTAGAAGGGGGCGACACCGGGGAGCTGTTTTTT. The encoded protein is CASSVEGGDTGELFF.

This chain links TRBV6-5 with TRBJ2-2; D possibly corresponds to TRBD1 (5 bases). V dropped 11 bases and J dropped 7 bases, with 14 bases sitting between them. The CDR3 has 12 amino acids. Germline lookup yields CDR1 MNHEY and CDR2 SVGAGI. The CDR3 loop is CALLGARGELFF. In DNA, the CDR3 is TGTGCCCTTCTAGGGGCTCGCGGGGAGCTGTTTTTT.

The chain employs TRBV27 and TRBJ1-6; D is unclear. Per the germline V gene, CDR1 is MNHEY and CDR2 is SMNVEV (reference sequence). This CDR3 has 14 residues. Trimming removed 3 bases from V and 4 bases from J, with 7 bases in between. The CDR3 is CASSFPVYNSPLHF. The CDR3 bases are TGTGCCAGCAGTTTCCCGGTATATAATTCACCCCTCCACTTT.

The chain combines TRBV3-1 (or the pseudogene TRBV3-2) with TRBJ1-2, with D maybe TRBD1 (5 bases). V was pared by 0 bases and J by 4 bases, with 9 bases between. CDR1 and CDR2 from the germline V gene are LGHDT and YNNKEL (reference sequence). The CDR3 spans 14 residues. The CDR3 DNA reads TGTGCCAGCAGCCAAGAGTTGGGGACCTATGGCTACACCTTC. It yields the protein CASSQELGTYGYTF.

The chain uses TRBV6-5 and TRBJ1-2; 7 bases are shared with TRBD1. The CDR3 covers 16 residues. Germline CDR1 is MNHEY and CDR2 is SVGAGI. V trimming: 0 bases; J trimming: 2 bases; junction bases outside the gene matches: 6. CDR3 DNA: TGTGCCAGCAGTTACTCGAATCAAGGGGGCAACTATGGCTACACCTTC. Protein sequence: CASSYSNQGGNYGYTF.

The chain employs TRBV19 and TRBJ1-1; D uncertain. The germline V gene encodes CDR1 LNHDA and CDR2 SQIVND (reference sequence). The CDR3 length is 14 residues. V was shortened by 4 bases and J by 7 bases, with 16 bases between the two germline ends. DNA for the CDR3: TGTGCCAGTAGTAACTCCAAGGTGGGTATTGAAGCTTTCTTT. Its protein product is CASSNSKVGIEAFF. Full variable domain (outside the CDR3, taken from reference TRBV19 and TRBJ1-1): DGGITQSPKYLFRKEGQNVTLSCEQNLNHDAMYWYRQDPGQGLRLIYYSQIVNDFQKGDIAEGYSVSREKKESFPLTVTSAQKNPTAFYLCASSNSKVGIEAFFGQGTRLTVV.